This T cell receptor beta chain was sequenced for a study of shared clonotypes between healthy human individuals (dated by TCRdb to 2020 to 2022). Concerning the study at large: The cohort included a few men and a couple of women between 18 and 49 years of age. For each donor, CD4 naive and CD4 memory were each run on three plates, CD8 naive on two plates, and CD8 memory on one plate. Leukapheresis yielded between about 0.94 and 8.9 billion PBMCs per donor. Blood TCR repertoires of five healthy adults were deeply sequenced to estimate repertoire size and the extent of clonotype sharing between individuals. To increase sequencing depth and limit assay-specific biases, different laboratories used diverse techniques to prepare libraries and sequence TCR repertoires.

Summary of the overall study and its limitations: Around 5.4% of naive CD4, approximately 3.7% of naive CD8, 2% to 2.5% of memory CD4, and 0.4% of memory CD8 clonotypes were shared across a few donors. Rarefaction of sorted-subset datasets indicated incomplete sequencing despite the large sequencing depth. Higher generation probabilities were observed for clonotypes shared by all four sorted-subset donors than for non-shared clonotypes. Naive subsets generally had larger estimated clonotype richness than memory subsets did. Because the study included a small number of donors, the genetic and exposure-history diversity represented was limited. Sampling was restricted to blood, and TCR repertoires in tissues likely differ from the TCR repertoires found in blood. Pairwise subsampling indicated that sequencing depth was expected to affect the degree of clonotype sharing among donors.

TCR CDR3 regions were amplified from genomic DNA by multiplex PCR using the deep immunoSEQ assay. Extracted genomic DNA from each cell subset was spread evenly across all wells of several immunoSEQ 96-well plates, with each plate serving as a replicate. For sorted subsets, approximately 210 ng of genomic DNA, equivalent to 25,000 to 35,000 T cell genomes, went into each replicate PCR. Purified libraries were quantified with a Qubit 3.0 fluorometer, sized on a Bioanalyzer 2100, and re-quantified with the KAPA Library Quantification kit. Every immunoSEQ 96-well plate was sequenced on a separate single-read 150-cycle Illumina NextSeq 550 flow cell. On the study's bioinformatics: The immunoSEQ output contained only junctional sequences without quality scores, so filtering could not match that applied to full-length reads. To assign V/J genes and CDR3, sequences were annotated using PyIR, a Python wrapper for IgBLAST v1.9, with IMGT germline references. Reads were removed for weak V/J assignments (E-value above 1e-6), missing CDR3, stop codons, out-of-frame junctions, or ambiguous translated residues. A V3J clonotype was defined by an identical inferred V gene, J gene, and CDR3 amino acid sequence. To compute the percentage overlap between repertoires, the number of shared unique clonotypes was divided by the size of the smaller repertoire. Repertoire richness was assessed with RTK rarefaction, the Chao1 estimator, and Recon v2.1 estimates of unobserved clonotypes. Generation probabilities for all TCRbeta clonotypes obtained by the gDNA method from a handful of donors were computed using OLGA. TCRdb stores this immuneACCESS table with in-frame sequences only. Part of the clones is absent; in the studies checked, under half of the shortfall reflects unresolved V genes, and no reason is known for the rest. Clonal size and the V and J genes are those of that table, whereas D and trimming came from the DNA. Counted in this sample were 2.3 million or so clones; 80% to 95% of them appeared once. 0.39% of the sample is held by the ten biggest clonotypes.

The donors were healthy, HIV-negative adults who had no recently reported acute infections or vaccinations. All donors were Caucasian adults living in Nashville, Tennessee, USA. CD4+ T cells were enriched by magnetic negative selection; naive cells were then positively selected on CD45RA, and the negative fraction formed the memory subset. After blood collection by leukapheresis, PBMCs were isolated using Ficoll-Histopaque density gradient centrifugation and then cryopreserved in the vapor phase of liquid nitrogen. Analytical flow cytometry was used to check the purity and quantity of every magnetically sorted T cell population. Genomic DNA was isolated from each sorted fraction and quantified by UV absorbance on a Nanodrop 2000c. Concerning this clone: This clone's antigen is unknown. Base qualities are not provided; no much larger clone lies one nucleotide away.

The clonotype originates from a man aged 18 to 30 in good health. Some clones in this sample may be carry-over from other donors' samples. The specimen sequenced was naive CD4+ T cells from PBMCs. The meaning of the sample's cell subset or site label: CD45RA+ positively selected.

The CDR3 protein: CASSPQVRGGYTF. The DNA sequence reads TGTGCCAGCAGCCCGCAAGTTAGGGGCGGCTACACCTTC. The chain links TRBV7-2 with TRBJ1-2; the D gene is perhaps TRBD1, on 5 matching bases. CDR1 and CDR2, looked up from the germline V gene, are SGHTA and FQGNSA. V gives up 5 bases and J gives up 8 bases, and the segment between their germline ends measures 15 bases. Measured from the cysteine to the phenylalanine, the CDR3 is 13 residues long. The kept DNA is CDR3 alone, 39 bases in frame from the first base.